The entry below gives a single TCR beta chain sequence along with its context. Its specificity is not known. This sample stems from a study of OX40 agonist ivuxolimab in advanced cancers. On the study more broadly: Each patient was given ivuxolimab into a vein every 2 weeks, at 0.01 to 10 mg/kg.

Findings and caveats of the study: The investigators did not determine what antigen specificity the expanded peripheral T cells had. Among the lowest peripheral clonal expansion occurred in 0.1-3.0 mg/kg partial responders. The study found that CD8+ T cells averaged more expanded clones than CD4+.

Trimming left V 6 bases short and J 4 bases short, with 12 bases between. CDR1 and CDR2 from the germline V gene are MNHEY and SMNVEV (reference sequence). This CDR3 is built from 13 residues. The assay was immunoSEQ multiplex PCR, and TCRdb's table has in-frame clones only and misses some. The sample contains 75,000 to 100,000 clones, 75% to 95% of which appear only once. This clonotype was obtained from an adult with an advanced solid tumor such as melanoma, head and neck, liver or kidney cancer. This specimen consisted of CD4+ or CD8+ T cells sorted from blood, obtained in a trial of the OX40 agonist ivuxolimab. The V gene is TRBV27, the J gene TRBJ2-5, with TRBD1 as a possible D gene (6 bases). CDR3 in amino acids: CASRLQGRETQYF. As DNA, the CDR3 is TGTGCCAGCAGGTTACAGGGTAGAGAGACCCAGTACTTC.